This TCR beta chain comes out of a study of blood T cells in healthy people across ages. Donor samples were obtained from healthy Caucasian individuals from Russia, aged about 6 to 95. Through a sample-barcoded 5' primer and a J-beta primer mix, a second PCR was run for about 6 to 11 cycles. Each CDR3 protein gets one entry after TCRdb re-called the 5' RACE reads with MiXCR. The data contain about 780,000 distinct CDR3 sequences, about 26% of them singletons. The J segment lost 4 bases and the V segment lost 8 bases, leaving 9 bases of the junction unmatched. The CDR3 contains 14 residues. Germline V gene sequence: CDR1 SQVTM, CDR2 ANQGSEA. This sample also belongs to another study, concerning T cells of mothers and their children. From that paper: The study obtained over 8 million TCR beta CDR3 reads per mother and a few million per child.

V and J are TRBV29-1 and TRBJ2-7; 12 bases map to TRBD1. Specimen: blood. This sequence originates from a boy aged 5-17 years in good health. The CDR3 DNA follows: TGCAGCACGGAAGGGGGACAGGGGGCATACGAGCAGTACTTC. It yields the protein CSTEGGQGAYEQYF.